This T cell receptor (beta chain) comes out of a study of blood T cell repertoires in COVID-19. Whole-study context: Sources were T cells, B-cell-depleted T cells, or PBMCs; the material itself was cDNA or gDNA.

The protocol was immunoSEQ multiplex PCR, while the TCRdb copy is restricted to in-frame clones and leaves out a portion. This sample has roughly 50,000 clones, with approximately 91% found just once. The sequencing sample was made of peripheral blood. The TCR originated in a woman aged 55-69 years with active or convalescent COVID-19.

CDR3 DNA sequence: TGTGCCAGCAGCGTGAGCCAGGGGCTGGGGACTGAAGCTTTCTTT. Translation: CASSVSQGLGTEAFF. V gene TRBV9 combines with J gene TRBJ1-1, with a weak D call TRBD1 (6 bases). Germline V gives CDR1 SGDLS, CDR2 YYNGEE. Trimming removed 2 bases from V and 5 bases from J, with 16 bases in between. The CDR3 is 15 amino acids.